What follows is one T cell receptor (beta chain) and its context. The record originates from a study of blood T cell repertoires in COVID-19. Study in general: The analysed material was cDNA or gDNA that came from T cells, B-cell-depleted T cells, or PBMCs.

Authors' data handling: Amplification with reference gene primers provided the estimates of nucleated cell counts. Assay used: immunoSEQ multiplex PCR; TCRdb lists only in-frame clones, some missing. Clone size and V and J calls were adopted from that table, with D and trimming inferred from the DNA. Here the sample spans about 74,000 clones, 75% to 95% being singletons. Sequencing was performed on peripheral blood. The sequence derives from a woman aged 55 to 70 with active COVID-19.

CDR3 bases: TGCGCCAGCACACCAGGGACTAGCGGGAGGGAGACCCAGTACTTC. Its protein is CASTPGTSGRETQYF. This rearrangement joins TRBV23-1 to TRBJ2-5, with TRBD2 identical over 15 bases. TRBV23-1 has ORF status, its function being uncertain. J gave up 5 bases and V 7 bases, and 5 bases lay outside the gene matches. The length of the CDR3 is 15 residues.